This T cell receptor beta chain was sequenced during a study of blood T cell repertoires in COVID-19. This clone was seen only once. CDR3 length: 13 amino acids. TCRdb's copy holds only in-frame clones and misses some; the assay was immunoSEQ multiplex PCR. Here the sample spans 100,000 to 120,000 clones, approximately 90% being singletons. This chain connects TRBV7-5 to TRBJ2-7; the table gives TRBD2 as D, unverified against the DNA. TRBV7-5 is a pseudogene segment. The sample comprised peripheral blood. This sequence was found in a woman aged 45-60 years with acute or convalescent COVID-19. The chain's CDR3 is CVRILKRAYEQYF. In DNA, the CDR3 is TGTGTCAGAATCCTAAAGAGGGCCTACGAGCAGTACTTC.